The rows below give T cell receptor beta chains drawn from one sample of a study of T cell repertoires in cytomegalovirus infection. One entry per CDR3 protein, called by TCRdb with MiXCR from the reads. The sample holds approximately 180,000 distinct CDR3 sequences, about 21% seen once. Sequencing was performed on PBMCs. Receptors were obtained from a human donor in good health (CMV status not recorded). Some clones in this sample may be carry-over from other donors' samples. The CDR3 runs from the conserved cysteine through the conserved F or W. Fields, in order: J gene, clone size, V gene, D gene, CDR3 DNA, CDR3 protein. A D gene is named only where the DNA matches it firmly. Clone size is given for some rows only: seen once, a few or many times, or a class if the clone is expanded.

TRBJ2-5 - TRBV28 TRBD2 TGTGCCAGCAGCCTACGGACTAGCGGGAGAGGGGAGACCCAGTACTTC CASSLRTSGRGETQYF
TRBJ1-2 - TRBV27 - TGTGCCAGCAGGACAGTGCCATCAAACTATGGCTACACCTTC CASRTVPSNYGYTF
TRBJ2-5 few TRBV29-1 TRBD2 TGCAGCGTCCCCGCGACTAGCGGGGACCAAGAGACCCAGTACTTC CSVPATSGDQETQYF
TRBJ2-1 many TRBV4-2 TRBD2 TGTGCCAGCAGCCGGGCCGATAGCGGGAGTTCCTACAATGAGCAGTTCTTC CASSRADSGSSYNEQFF
TRBJ1-2 few TRBV12-3/TRBV12-4 TRBD1 TGTGCCAGCAGCAAAAAGGCGACAGGGGACTATGGCTACACCTTC CASSKKATGDYGYTF
TRBJ2-1 - TRBV29-1 - TGCAGCGTTGATAGTTCGGTGAGCTCCTACAATGAGCAGTTCTTC CSVDSSVSSYNEQFF
TRBJ2-3 few TRBV5-4 - TGTGCCAGCAGCTTGGGACCGATTCTCACAGATACGCAGTATTTT CASSLGPILTDTQYF
TRBJ1-1 - TRBV5-6 - TGTGCCAGCAGCTCCGGGCCGGGCACTGAAGCTTTCTTT CASSSGPGTEAFF
TRBJ2-3 many TRBV7-6 - TGTGCCAGCAGCCTAGGGAATCGGGCTGGCGTGGGGTCGGATACGCAGTATTTT CASSLGNRAGVGSDTQYF
TRBJ2-7 - TRBV7-9 - TGTGCCAGCAGCTTAGATGGGGACTACGAGCAGTACTTC CASSLDGDYEQYF
TRBJ1-1 - TRBV7-2 - TGTGCCAGCAGAACCGGGGTGTGGACTGAAGCTTTCTTT CASRTGVWTEAFF
TRBJ1-1 - TRBV11-3 - TGTGCCAGCAGCTTAGGGGGGACAAGCAACACTGAAGCTTTCTTT CASSLGGTSNTEAFF
TRBJ2-7 - TRBV9 TRBD2 TGTGCCAGCAGCGTAGCTACAGGGCTAGCGGGAGATGACGAGCAGTACTTC CASSVATGLAGDDEQYF
TRBJ2-2 once TRBV4-1 - TGCGCCAGCAGCCAAGGGAGGAGGAGGGGGGACACCGGGGAGCTGTTTTTT CASSQGRRRGDTGELFF
TRBJ1-1 few TRBV11-3 - TGTGCCAGCAGCTTAGACGCGGGCGGAGGGACTGAAGCTTTCTTT CASSLDAGGGTEAFF
TRBJ1-4 many TRBV11-2 - TGTGCCAGCAGCTCAGGGGACACCTCTAATGAAAAACTGTTTTTT CASSSGDTSNEKLFF
TRBJ1-3 - TRBV19 - TGTGCCAGTGGCCCACGGCGGGACTCTGGAAACACCATATATTTT CASGPRRDSGNTIYF
TRBJ2-7 many TRBV19 TRBD2 TGTGCCAGTAGTATCGGTCTAGCGGGGGACCCCTACGAGCAGTACTTC CASSIGLAGDPYEQYF
TRBJ2-7 - TRBV11-3 - TGTGCCAGCAGCTTAGATCGGGTTGGCGAGGACCCCTTAGGGCAGTACTTC CASSLDRVGEDPLGQYF
TRBJ1-6 few TRBV20-1 TRBD1 TGCAGTGCAAGGACAGGGGAGGGGAATTCACCCCTCCACTTT CSARTGEGNSPLHF
TRBJ1-1 many TRBV6-1 - TGTGCCAGCAGTGAAGCGCGGATGTCTAGCACTGAAGCTTTCTTT CASSEARMSSTEAFF
TRBJ1-2 - TRBV19 - TGTGCCAGTAGTATGCGTCATGGCTACACCTTC CASSMRHGYTF
TRBJ1-1 - TRBV18 - TGTGCCAGCTCACCCAATAGGCAAGGGATGAACACTGAAGCTTTCTTT CASSPNRQGMNTEAFF
TRBJ2-1 few TRBV28 TRBD1 TGTGCCAGCAGGGGGGACAGGGTAGATACCTACAATGAGCAGTTCTTC CASRGDRVDTYNEQFF
TRBJ2-2 few TRBV28 - TGTGCCAGCAGTTTCAACCCTCGACAGGTGAACACCGGGGAGCTGTTTTTT CASSFNPRQVNTGELFF
TRBJ2-7 few TRBV28 TRBD1 TGTGCCAGCAGGGGGACAGGGACCTACGAGCAGTACTTC CASRGTGTYEQYF
TRBJ2-7 few TRBV19 TRBD1 TGTGCCAGTAGTATAGGGCCAGGACAGGTCTACGAGCAGTACTTC CASSIGPGQVYEQYF
TRBJ1-2 many TRBV7-2 - TGTGCCAGCAGCTTCACCGGGACCGCCTATGGCTACACCTTC CASSFTGTAYGYTF
TRBJ1-2 - TRBV5-1 - TGCGCCAGCAGCTTGGTAGGGGCGGTCTATGGCTACACCTTC CASSLVGAVYGYTF
TRBJ2-7 - TRBV5-5 TRBD1 TGTGCCAGCAGCTTGGGGCAGGGGGCCCACGAGCAGTACTTC CASSLGQGAHEQYF
TRBJ2-3 few TRBV27 - TGTGCCAGCAGTCCCGGGACCGAGACAGATACGCAGTATTTT CASSPGTETDTQYF
TRBJ1-2 - TRBV11-2 TRBD1 TGTGCCAGCAGCGGACAGGGACGTGGCTATGGCTACACCTTC CASSGQGRGYGYTF
TRBJ2-7 many TRBV7-2 - TGTGCCAGCAACCTCGGGGGCGAGCAGTACTTC CASNLGGEQYF
TRBJ2-7 - TRBV7-2 - TGTGCCAGCAGCCAAACGACCTACGAGCAGTACTTC CASSQTTYEQYF
TRBJ1-1 many TRBV7-9 - TGTGCCAGCATGGTGGGGACGGGTAACACTGAAGCTTTCTTT CASMVGTGNTEAFF
TRBJ1-1 - TRBV4-1 - TGCGCCAGCAGCCAACCGGGATCGACTGAAGCTTTCTTT CASSQPGSTEAFF
TRBJ1-2 - TRBV7-2 TRBD1 TGTGCCAGCACCCGGGACAGGGTGGTTTCTGGCTACACCTTC CASTRDRVVSGYTF
TRBJ2-1 many TRBV11-1 - TGTGCCAGCAGCTTTTCTGGGGCCACGCAACAGTACAATGAGCAGTTCTTC CASSFSGATQQYNEQFF
TRBJ1-3 - TRBV20-1 - TGCAGTGCTAGAGCAGCCTCTGGAAACACCATATATTTT CSARAASGNTIYF
TRBJ2-3 - TRBV20-1 TRBD2 TGCAGTGTTAGAAGGAGCGGGGGGGGAGATACGCAGTATTTT CSVRRSGGGDTQYF
TRBJ1-1 - TRBV12-3/TRBV12-4 TRBD1 TGTGCCAGCAGTTACGGACAGGGGAACACTGAAGCTTTCTTT CASSYGQGNTEAFF
TRBJ1-6 - TRBV3-1 TRBD1 TGTGCCAGCAGCCAAGGAACAGGGGGAAATTCACCCCTCCACTTT CASSQGTGGNSPLHF
TRBJ2-2 many TRBV10-3 - TGTGCCATCAGGGGTCTGAACACCGGGGAGCTGTTTTTT CAIRGLNTGELFF
TRBJ2-4 - TRBV19 - TGTGCCAGTAGTATAGGTCCTAGCTTGGCCAAAAACATTCAGTACTTC CASSIGPSLAKNIQYF
TRBJ1-2 many TRBV12-3/TRBV12-4 - TGTGCCAGCAGTGGGACGAGGGGCTATGGCTACACCTTC CASSGTRGYGYTF
TRBJ1-2 - TRBV25-1 - TGTGCCAGCAGCATTTCGGGGTACGTTGGCTACACCTTC CASSISGYVGYTF
TRBJ1-5 many TRBV7-8 - TGTGCCAGCAGCTTAATAACAGGGAGTGATCAGCCCCAGCATTTT CASSLITGSDQPQHF
TRBJ1-1 many TRBV7-2 - TGTGCCAGCAGCTTAGCCAGTACCAAAGGGAACACTGAAGCTTTCTTT CASSLASTKGNTEAFF
TRBJ2-1 many TRBV7-2 - TGTGCCAGCAGCTTAGGTGCCTCCACCTACAATGAGCAGTTCTTC CASSLGASTYNEQFF
TRBJ1-1 many TRBV20-1 TRBD1 TGCAGTGCTAGAGACCCAACAGGGGAGGGCACTGAAGCTTTCTTT CSARDPTGEGTEAFF
TRBJ1-5 - TRBV28 TRBD1 TGTGCCAGCAGTTTGATCCAACAGGGGGCTCGGCAGCCCCAGCATTTT CASSLIQQGARQPQHF
TRBJ2-7 - TRBV25-1 - TGTGCCAGCAGTGACGGGAATTTCGGGGACTCGCCGTACTTC CASSDGNFGDSPYF
TRBJ1-2 many TRBV7-2 - TGTGCCAGCAGCTTAAACGATGGCTACACCTTC CASSLNDGYTF
TRBJ2-7 - TRBV25-1 - TGTGCCAGCAGTGATTCCGGGACCGGGTACGAGCAGTACTTC CASSDSGTGYEQYF
TRBJ1-4 few TRBV11-2 - TGTGCCAGCAGTTTCTCCGGGACCGCGTCGATTTTTTTT CASSFSGTASIFF
TRBJ1-4 - TRBV15 - TGTGCCACCAGCTCCCAAAGGTGGACTAATGAAAAACTGTTTTTT CATSSQRWTNEKLFF